The text below deals with one T cell receptor beta chain. These data come from a study of blood T cell repertoires in COVID-19. Germline V CDR1 and CDR2: LGHNA, YNFKEQ. The CDR3 extends over 16 amino acids. Deletions cut 3 bases from V and 6 bases from J, with 20 bases between. Measured with immunoSEQ multiplex PCR; TCRdb has only the in-frame clones, and not every one. The sample lists some 340,000 clones, around four fifths occurring once. Sequencing input: PBMCs or T cells enriched from blood (not recorded which). The V and J genes are TRBV4-2 and TRBJ1-2; the D gene is possibly TRBD1 (5 bases). This TCR was sampled from a woman aged 45-65 years who had recovered from COVID-19. The CDR3 loop reads CASSQGHLQLGNGYTF. DNA of the CDR3: TGTGCCAGCAGCCAGGGGCACTTACAGCTGGGGAATGGCTACACCTTC.